This T cell receptor (beta chain) was recorded in a study of shared clonotypes between healthy human individuals. Study summary: Plates per donor: three CD4 naive, three CD4 memory, two CD8 naive, one CD8 memory. Study-wide findings and caveats: A few donors showed sharing of around 5% of naive CD4 clonotypes. Sampling involved blood alone; tissue repertoires likely differ. Non-shared clonotypes displayed generation probabilities falling below those of clonotypes present in all four donors.

Clones were read by immunoSEQ multiplex PCR, and TCRdb kept only the in-frame ones, dropping some. The sample has fewer than 3 million clones, under 95% seen once. About this clone: Antigen unknown.

Germline V gives CDR1 MNHNS, CDR2 SASEGT. The CDR3 spans 12 residues. V lost 9 bases and J 1 base, leaving 9 bases between the germline ends. The gene calls are TRBV6-1 and TRBJ1-2, with D unclear. Input material: naive CD4+ T cells from PBMCs. Described subset: CD45RA+ positively selected. This sequence was found in a man aged 18 to 30 in good health. Some clones in this sample may be carry-over from other donors' samples. The CDR3 loop is CASARVNYGYTF. The CDR3 nucleotides are TGTGCCAGTGCTCGGGTTAACTATGGCTACACCTTC.